Below, 15 T cell receptor beta chains from the same sample are listed, as sequenced in a study of multiple sclerosis patients with progressive multifocal leukoencephalopathy. Indicated time point: time of PML onset. The assay was immunoSEQ multiplex PCR, and TCRdb's table has in-frame clones only and misses some. The table includes about 32,000 clones, approximately 86% detected once. The sample here was PBMCs, taken from a patient treated with natalizumab. These receptors were taken from a woman between 40 and 55 years old with progressive multifocal leukoencephalopathy.

The chain links TRBV20-1 to TRBJ2-5; D remains ambiguous. Germline V gene data show CDR1 as DFQATT and CDR2 as SNEGSKA (reference sequence). This CDR3 has 9 residues. V lost 4 bases and J lost 11, with 8 bases in between. This chain's CDR3 is CSAKREQYF. In DNA form, the CDR3 reads TGCAGTGCTAAACGAGAGCAGTACTTC.

The chain employs TRBV4-2 and TRBJ2-5; 7 positions match TRBD2. This CDR3 is 14 amino acids long. Per the germline V gene, CDR1 is LGHNA and CDR2 is YNFKEQ. V lost 3 bases to trimming and J lost 2 bases; unmatched junction nucleotides: 3. The CDR3 protein is CASSQLAEQETQYF. The DNA for the CDR3 is TGTGCCAGCAGCCAGCTAGCGGAACAAGAGACCCAGTACTTC.

This clone was seen just once. J is TRBJ1-4 and V is TRBV2; D unresolved. The germline V gene has CDR1 SNHLY and CDR2 FYNNEI. The CDR3 is 13 residues long. Trimming removed 6 bases from V and 8 bases from J, with 13 bases in between. The CDR3 nucleotides read TGTGCCAGCAGGACCGGACGGTCGGAAAAACTGTTTTTT. Its protein product is CASRTGRSEKLFF. Full variable domain (remainder filled in from reference TRBV2 and TRBJ1-4): EPEVTQTPSHQVTQMGQEVILRCVPISNHLYFYWYRQILGQKVEFLVSFYNNEISEKSEIFDDQFSVERPDGSNFTLKIRSTKLEDSAMYFCASRTGRSEKLFFGSGTQLSVL.

The chain links TRBV6-6 to TRBJ1-4; no definite D call. The CDR3 is made up of 15 amino acids. Germline V CDR1 and CDR2: MNHNY, SVGAGI (reference sequence). V was pared by 6 bases and J by 3 bases, with 14 bases between. CDR3 nucleotide sequence: TGTGCCAGCAGACCCCACGGGCGGGCTAATGAAAAACTGTTTTTT. It is translated as CASRPHGRANEKLFF.

This clone has just one count. This rearrangement joins TRBV2 to TRBJ1-3; 12 nucleotides line up with TRBD1. CDR1 SNHLY and CDR2 FYNNEI come from the germline V gene. This CDR3 spans 15 amino acids. V trimming: 7 bases; J trimming: 2 bases; junction bases outside the gene matches: 3. In DNA form, the CDR3 reads TGTGCCAGCACAGGGACAGGGGGCACTGGAAACACCATATATTTT. It yields the protein CASTGTGGTGNTIYF.

The CDR3 loop is CASSLQGKGSEYF. The CDR3, as DNA: TGCGCCAGCAGCTTACAGGGGAAGGGGTCGGAGTATTTT. The chain employs TRBV5-1 and TRBJ2-3, with 7 bases matching TRBD1. Germline-derived CDR1 and CDR2 are SGHRS and YFSETQ. The junction had 10 bases not matched to a gene; V was cut back by 2 bases and J by 13 bases. CDR3 size: 13 residues.

J is TRBJ2-7 and V is TRBV7-8; unclear D gene. Germline CDR1 and CDR2: SGHVS and FQNEAQ. This CDR3 spans 11 amino acids. Trimming took off 3 bases at V and 4 bases at J, with 4 bases between the two ends. CDR3 nucleotides: TGTGCCAGCAGCTTCGAGTACGAGCAGTACTTC. As protein: CASSFEYEQYF. The complete variable domain, with remaining parts taken from reference TRBV7-8 and TRBJ2-7, reads GAGVSQSPRYKVAKRGQDVALRCDPISGHVSLFWYQQALGQGPEFLTYFQNEAQLDKSGLPSDRFFAERPEGSVSTLKIQRTQQEDSAVYLCASSFEYEQYFGPGTRLTVT.

The chain links TRBV12-5 to TRBJ2-2; 11 bases match TRBD2. Germline values: CDR1 LGHNT, CDR2 FRNRAP. V lost 9 bases and J lost 0; bases outside the gene matches: 9. This CDR3 contains 17 residues. The CDR3 loop is CASQYSGRAANTGELFF. In nucleotides, the CDR3 is TGTGCTAGCCAATATAGCGGGAGGGCCGCGAACACCGGGGAGCTGTTTTTT.

The V and J genes are TRBV7-9 and TRBJ2-5; D may correspond to TRBD1 or TRBD2 (5 bases each). CDR1 SEHNR and CDR2 FQNEAQ come from the germline V gene (reference sequence). With 5 bases removed from V and 3 bases from J, the gap between germline ends came to 16 bases. The CDR3 covers 15 residues. DNA for the CDR3: TGTGCCAGCAGCAGATTACTAGTGACAGAAGAGACCCAGTACTTC. As protein: CASSRLLVTEETQYF.

This clone was recorded a few times. V is TRBV5-1 and J is TRBJ1-3; D unclear. V shed 4 bases and J shed 2 bases, with 16 bases lying between them. In germline, CDR1 is SGHRS, CDR2 YFSETQ. This CDR3 region has 16 residues. CDR3 in amino acids: CASSRTEGRPGNTIYF. The CDR3 DNA reads as TGCGCCAGCAGCCGGACCGAAGGTCGGCCTGGAAACACCATATATTTT.

Concerning this clone itself: The junction and the germline gene differ at one end; a read error may be behind it. V usage is TRBV7-2 and J usage is TRBJ1-3; D is undetermined. The CDR3 has 15 residues. The germline V gene encodes CDR1 SGHTA and CDR2 FQGNSA. CDR3 amino acids: CASSSPGQSVNTIYF. The CDR3, as DNA: TGTGCCAGCAGCTCTCCCGGGCAGTCTGTAAACACCATATATTTT.

The chain couples TRBV29-1 to TRBJ1-2; a weak D match, TRBD1 (6 bases). Germline V lookup: CDR1 SQVTM, CDR2 ANQGSEA. Between the trimmed V and J ends, which lost 4 bases and 3 bases, there was a span of 12 bases. The CDR3 is 13 amino acids. The CDR3 reads CSVVEDRDYGYTF. The CDR3 nucleotides read TGCAGCGTTGTAGAGGACAGAGACTATGGCTACACCTTC.

This clone was counted a few times. The chain links TRBV4-3 to TRBJ2-7; D possibly corresponds to TRBD2 (6 bases). Germline CDR1 LGHNA, CDR2 YSLEER. Trimming shortened V by 0 bases and J by 6 bases, and 6 bases separated the two germline ends. This CDR3 comprises 12 residues. In DNA form, the CDR3 reads TGCGCCAGCAGCCAAGAGGGAGGCGAGCAGTACTTC. Translation gives CASSQEGGEQYF.

This chain connects TRBV4-3 to TRBJ2-7, with 13 bases that match TRBD2. V lost 3 bases and J lost 7; bases outside the gene matches: 15. The CDR3 is 18 amino acids. Germline CDR1 is LGHNA and CDR2 is YSLEER. CDR3 sequence: CASSQLPGLAGTMEEQYF. CDR3 nucleotides: TGCGCCAGCAGCCAGCTCCCGGGACTAGCGGGAACCATGGAAGAGCAGTACTTC.

The chain joins TRBV10-3 to TRBJ2-2; a weak D match, TRBD2 (7 bases). The CDR3 has 15 residues. Germline CDR1 reads ENHRY; CDR2 reads SYGVKD. V was pared by 2 bases and J by 4 bases, with 11 bases between. The DNA for the CDR3 is TGTGCCATCAGTGAGCGGGGGGCTCCCACCGGGGAGCTGTTTTTT. Translating it yields CAISERGAPTGELFF.